This TCR beta chain is drawn from a study of shared clonotypes between healthy human individuals. For the study at large: A donor's plate count was three for CD4 naive and three for CD4 memory; CD8 naive had two and CD8 memory one. Findings and limits, study-wide: Unshared clonotypes carried lower generation probabilities than those common to all four donors. Apart from blood, nothing was sampled; tissue repertoires likely differ.

Of note for this clone: What it binds is not known.

This CDR3 comprises 15 residues. Germline CDR1 GTSNPN, CDR2 SVGIG (reference sequence). V lost 2 bases and J lost 7; bases outside the gene matches: 12. Some clones are missing from TCRdb's copy, which holds only in-frame ones; the method was immunoSEQ multiplex PCR. The sample gives some 2,000,000 clones, less than 95% of which show up once; roughly 1.1% is in the top ten. Naive CD8 cells comprised CD45RO-negative, CCR7-positively selected cells, excluding terminally differentiated effector memory CD45RA+ cells. The rearrangement joins TRBV30 to TRBJ1-2, with 8 bases fitting TRBD1. Sequenced input: naive CD8+ T cells sorted from blood. This sequence was found in a man between 18 and 29 years old in good health. CDR3 amino acids: CAWSSPGQGPFGYTF. The CDR3 DNA reads TGTGCCTGGAGTTCACCCGGACAGGGACCTTTTGGCTACACCTTC.